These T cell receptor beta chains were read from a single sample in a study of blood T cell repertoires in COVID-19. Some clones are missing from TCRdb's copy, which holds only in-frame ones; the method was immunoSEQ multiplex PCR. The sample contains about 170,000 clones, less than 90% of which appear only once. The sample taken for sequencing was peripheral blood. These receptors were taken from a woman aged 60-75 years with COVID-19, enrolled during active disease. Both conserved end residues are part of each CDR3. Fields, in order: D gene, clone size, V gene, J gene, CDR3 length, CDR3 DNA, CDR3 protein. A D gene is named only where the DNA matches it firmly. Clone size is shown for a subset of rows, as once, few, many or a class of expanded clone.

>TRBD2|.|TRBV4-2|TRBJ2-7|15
TGTGCCAGCAGCCGCCCGGGACTAGCGGCTTCAGAGCAGTACTTC
CASSRPGLAASEQYF
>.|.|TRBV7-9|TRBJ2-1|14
TGTGCCAGCAGCCCCTCTAGGGGGAGGGATGAGCAGTTCTTC
CASSPSRGRDEQFF
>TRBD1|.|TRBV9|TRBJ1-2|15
TGTGCCAGCAGCCCCCGACAGGGAGCTAACTATGGCTACACCTTC
CASSPRQGANYGYTF
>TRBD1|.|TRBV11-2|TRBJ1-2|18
TGTGCCAGCAGCTTAGATAGGACAGGGACCCCCAAAAGCTATGGCTACACCTTC
CASSLDRTGTPKSYGYTF
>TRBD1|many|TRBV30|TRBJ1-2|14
TGTGCCTGGAAGCTCTCGGACAGGGACTATGGCTACACCTTC
CAWKLSDRDYGYTF
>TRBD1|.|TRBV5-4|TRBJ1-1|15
TGTGCCAGCAGGAAGACACAGGGGGCCGAGCCTGAAGCTTTCTTT
CASRKTQGAEPEAFF
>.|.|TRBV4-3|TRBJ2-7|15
TGCGCCAGCAGCCAATTACGACAGACTTTCTACGAGCAGTACTTC
CASSQLRQTFYEQYF
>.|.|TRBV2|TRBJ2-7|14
TGTGCCAGCAAGATTGAGATTAGGTCAAGCGGCAAGTACTTC
CASKIEIRSSGKYF
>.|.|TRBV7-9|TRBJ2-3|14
TGTGCCAGCAGCGTGGACACATCCACAGATACGCAGTATTTT
CASSVDTSTDTQYF
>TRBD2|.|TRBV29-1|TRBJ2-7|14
TGCAGCGTTGAGGCTAGCGGGGCCTCCTACGAGCAGTACTTC
CSVEASGASYEQYF
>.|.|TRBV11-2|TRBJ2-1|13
TGTGCCAGCAGGTCACTCAGCGATAGTGAGCAGTTCTTC
CASRSLSDSEQFF
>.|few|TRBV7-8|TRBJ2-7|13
TGTGCCAGCAGCTTAGCCAAACTATACGAGCAGTACTTC
CASSLAKLYEQYF
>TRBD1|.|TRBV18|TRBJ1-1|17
TGTGCCAGCTCACCACCACGGACAGGGGCCCGGCACACTGAAGCTTTCTTT
CASSPPRTGARHTEAFF
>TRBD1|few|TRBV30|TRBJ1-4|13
TGTGCCTGGGGTAGGGGGCTGAGGGAAAAACTGTTTTTT
CAWGRGLREKLFF
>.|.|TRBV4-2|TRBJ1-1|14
TGTGCCAGCAAGCCAAGAAACAGCTACACTGAAGCTTTCTTT
CASKPRNSYTEAFF
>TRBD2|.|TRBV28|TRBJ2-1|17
TGTGCCAGCAGTATACTTCCTAGCGGGGCCCTACACAATGAGCAGTTCTTC
CASSILPSGALHNEQFF
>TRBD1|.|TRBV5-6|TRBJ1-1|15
TGTGCCAGCAGCGTCGGGACAGGGTTAGATACTGAAGCTTTCTTT
CASSVGTGLDTEAFF
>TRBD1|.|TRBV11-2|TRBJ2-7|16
TGTGCCAGCAGCTTATCGGACAGGGAAATAATGGACGAGCAGTACTTC
CASSLSDREIMDEQYF
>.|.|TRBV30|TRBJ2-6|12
TGTGCCACAAAACCTGGGGCCAACGTCCTGACTTTC
CATKPGANVLTF
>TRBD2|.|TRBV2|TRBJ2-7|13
TGTGCCACCCGGCGGGAGATCCTCTACGAGCAGTACTTC
CATRREILYEQYF
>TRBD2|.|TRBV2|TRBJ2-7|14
TGTGCCAGCATTAACGGGAGGGCCTCCTACGAGCAGTACTTC
CASINGRASYEQYF
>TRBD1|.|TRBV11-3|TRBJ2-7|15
TGTGCCAGCAGCTTAGGCCCTCCACGGGACAGGGTTCCGTACTTC
CASSLGPPRDRVPYF
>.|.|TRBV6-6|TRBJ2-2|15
TGTGCCAGCAGTTTTCTAGCGAGAAACACCGGGGAGCTGTTTTTT
CASSFLARNTGELFF
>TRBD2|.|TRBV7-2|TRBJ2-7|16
TGTGCCAGCAGCACGGGGGGTACGGCCTACTCCTACGAGCAGTACTTC
CASSTGGTAYSYEQYF
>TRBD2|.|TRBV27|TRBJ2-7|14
TGTGCCAGCAGTTTACGGCTAGCGGTCCACGAGCAGTACTTC
CASSLRLAVHEQYF
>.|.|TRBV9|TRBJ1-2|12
TGTGCCAGCAGCGTAGGGGGCAGTGGCTACACCTTC
CASSVGGSGYTF
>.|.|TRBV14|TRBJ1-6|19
TGTGCCAGCAGCAAAGGCACACCACAGGTCGCTCCTCGTAATTCACCCCTCCACTTT
CASSKGTPQVAPRNSPLHF
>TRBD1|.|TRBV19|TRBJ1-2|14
TGTGCCAGTAGTAAGACAGGGGGCGGCTATGGCTACACCTTC
CASSKTGGGYGYTF
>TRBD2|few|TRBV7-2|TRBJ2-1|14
TGTGCCAGCAGCTCCGTAGCGGGACGGAATGAGCAGTTCTTC
CASSSVAGRNEQFF
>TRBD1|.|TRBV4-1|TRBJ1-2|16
TGCGCCAGCAGCCAAGATTCCGGGACAGATCATTATGGCTACACCTTC
CASSQDSGTDHYGYTF
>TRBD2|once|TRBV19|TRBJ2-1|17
TGTGCCAGTAGTCCCAGGACTAGCGGGAGGTCTTACAATGAGCAGTTCTTC
CASSPRTSGRSYNEQFF
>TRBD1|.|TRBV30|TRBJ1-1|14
TGTGCCTGGAGTGTGGGGGACAGGGCCCCTGAAGCTTTCTTT
CAWSVGDRAPEAFF
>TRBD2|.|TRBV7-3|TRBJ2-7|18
TGTGCCAGCAGCTTAACCGGGACTAGCGGGAGTTTCTCCTACGAGCAGTACTTC
CASSLTGTSGSFSYEQYF
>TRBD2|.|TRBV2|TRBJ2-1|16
TGTGCCAGCAGTGAATTCGGTAGCGGGAAGTACAATGAGCAGTTCTTC
CASSEFGSGKYNEQFF
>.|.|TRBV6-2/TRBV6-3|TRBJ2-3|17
TGTGCCAGCAGCTCCCGACTGGGGAGCGGGAGCACAGATACGCAGTATTTT
CASSSRLGSGSTDTQYF
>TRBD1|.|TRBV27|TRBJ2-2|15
TGTGCCAGCAGCCCGGACAGGGGGCGATCCGGGGAGCTGTTTTTT
CASSPDRGRSGELFF
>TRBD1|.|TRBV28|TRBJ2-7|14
TGTGCCAGCAGCCCCCGGGACAGGGATCACGAGCAGTACTTC
CASSPRDRDHEQYF
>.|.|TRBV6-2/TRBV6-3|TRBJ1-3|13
TGTGCCAGCAGCCAGGGAGGAGGAAACACCATATATTTT
CASSQGGGNTIYF
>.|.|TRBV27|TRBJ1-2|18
TGTGCCAGCATCTCCCTAGGGGGGGGCGCGAGGGGCAACTATGGCTACACCTTC
CASISLGGGARGNYGYTF
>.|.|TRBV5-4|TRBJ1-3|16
TGTGCCAGCAGCTTGCGTCAGGGTGGGCCTGGAAACACCATATATTTT
CASSLRQGGPGNTIYF
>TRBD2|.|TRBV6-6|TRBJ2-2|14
TGTGCCAGCAGAAGGGAGGGAGGGACCGGGGAGCTGTTTTTT
CASRREGGTGELFF
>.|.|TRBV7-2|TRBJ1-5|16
TGTGCCAGCAGCCCTCTCGGATTCGGGAGCAATCAGCCCCAGCATTTT
CASSPLGFGSNQPQHF
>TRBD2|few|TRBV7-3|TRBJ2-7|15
TGTGCCAGCAGCCCTAGCGGGAGCGCGACCTACGAGCAGTACTTC
CASSPSGSATYEQYF
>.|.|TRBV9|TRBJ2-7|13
TGTGCCAGCAGCTTAGGGCTTTACTACGAGCAGTACTTC
CASSLGLYYEQYF
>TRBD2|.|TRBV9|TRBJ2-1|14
TGTGCCAGCAGCGCGACTAGCGCGTACAATGAGCAGTTCTTC
CASSATSAYNEQFF
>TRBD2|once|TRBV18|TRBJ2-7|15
TGTGCCAGCTCACCCCTGGGGGGGGACTCCTACGAGCAGTACTTC
CASSPLGGDSYEQYF
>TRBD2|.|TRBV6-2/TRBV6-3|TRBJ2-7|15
TGTGCCAGCAGTTATGGGACTAGCGGATCCTACGAGCAGTACTTC
CASSYGTSGSYEQYF
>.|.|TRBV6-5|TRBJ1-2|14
TGTGCCAGCAGGCTAACAGGGATCGATTATGGCTACACCTTC
CASRLTGIDYGYTF
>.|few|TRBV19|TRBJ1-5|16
TGTGCCAGTAGTATATACCTTGGACAACTCTATCAGCCCCAGCATTTT
CASSIYLGQLYQPQHF
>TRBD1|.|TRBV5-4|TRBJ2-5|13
TGTGCCAGCAGCTCTGGGACAGCCGAGACCCAGTACTTC
CASSSGTAETQYF
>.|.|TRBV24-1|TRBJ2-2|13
TGTGCCACCAGTCGGTGGAACACCGGGGAGCTGTTTTTT
CATSRWNTGELFF
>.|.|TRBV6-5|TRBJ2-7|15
TGTGCCAGCAGTTACGGGGCAGGGATTATCAACGAGCAGTACTTC
CASSYGAGIINEQYF
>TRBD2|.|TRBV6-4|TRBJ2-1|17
TGTGCCAGCAGTGACTCTGAAGCGGGAGCCTCCTACAATGAGCAGTTCTTC
CASSDSEAGASYNEQFF
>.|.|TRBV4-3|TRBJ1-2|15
TGCGCCAGCAGCCAAGCCCTGACAGTTAACTATGGCTACACCTTC
CASSQALTVNYGYTF
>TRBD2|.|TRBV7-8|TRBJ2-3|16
TGTGCCAGCAGCTCGAGGTCGGCGGGAGGGGCAGATACGCAGTATTTT
CASSSRSAGGADTQYF
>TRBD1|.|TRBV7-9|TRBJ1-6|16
TGTGCCAGCAGCTCGACAGGGGGCATCGATAATTCACCCCTCCACTTT
CASSSTGGIDNSPLHF
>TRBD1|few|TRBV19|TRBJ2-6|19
TGTGCCAGTAGTATGATCACAGGGGAACCTTTCTCTGGGGCCAACGTCCTGACTTTC
CASSMITGEPFSGANVLTF
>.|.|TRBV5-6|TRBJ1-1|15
TGTGCCAGCAGCTTGCCCCTGGGGGCGGTCACTGAAGCTTTCTTT
CASSLPLGAVTEAFF
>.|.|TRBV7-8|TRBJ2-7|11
TGTGCCAGCAGCCCGGGAGACGAGCAGTACTTC
CASSPGDEQYF